A single sample gave rise to the 21 T cell receptor beta chains below, sequenced in a study of blood T cell repertoires in COVID-19. The table came from immunoSEQ multiplex PCR; TCRdb's copy has only in-frame clones and leaves some out. Counted here are 60,000 to 65,000 clones, about four fifths occurring once; the ten biggest clones make up less than 35%. Sequenced input: peripheral blood. The receptors originated from a human donor in a cohort sampled during active COVID-19.

This sequence joins TRBV28 and TRBJ1-2; D is uncertain. CDR1 is MDHEN, CDR2 SYDVKM, per germline. Deletions cut 4 bases from V and 7 bases from J, with 7 bases between. CDR3 length: 11 amino acids. The CDR3 DNA sequence: TGTGCCAGCAGTTCCCTCTTTGGCTACACCTTC. This encodes CASSSLFGYTF.

The rearrangement joins TRBV28 to TRBJ2-6; D gene uncertain. V lost 2 bases to trimming and J lost 2 bases, with 10 bases between them. CDR3 length: 16 amino acids. CDR1 and CDR2 from the germline V gene are MDHEN and SYDVKM. In nucleotides, the CDR3 is TGTGCCAGCAGTTTAGGCCCTCGAACTGGGGCCAACGTCCTGACTTTC. Translated, it gives CASSLGPRTGANVLTF.

This chain uses TRBV11-3 with TRBJ1-1; no reliable D call. V was pared by 0 bases and J by 4 bases, with 9 bases between. The CDR3 totals 14 residues. Germline V gene lookup returns CDR1 SGHNT and CDR2 YENEEA. CDR3 region: CASSLDRTATEAFF. CDR3 DNA: TGTGCCAGCAGCTTAGATCGGACTGCCACTGAAGCTTTCTTT. Full variable domain (missing parts from reference TRBV11-3 and TRBJ1-1): EAGVVQSPRYKIIEKKQPVAFWCNPISGHNTLYWYLQNLGQGPELLIRYENEEAVDDSQLPKDRFSAERLKGVDSTLKIQPAELGDSAVYLCASSLDRTATEAFFGQGTRLTVV.

V and J are TRBV30 and TRBJ1-4; no clear D gene. CDR1 is GTSNPN and CDR2 is SVGIG in the germline V gene (reference sequence). There are 13 residues in the CDR3. The ends were cut back, 3 bases at V and 8 bases at J, with 13 bases in the middle. The CDR3 reads CAWSVGGREKLFF. The CDR3 nucleotides read TGTGCCTGGAGCGTAGGTGGGAGGGAAAAACTGTTTTTT.

The chain joins TRBV3-1 (or the pseudogene TRBV3-2) to TRBJ2-5; 11 nucleotides agree with TRBD1. The germline V gene has CDR1 LGHDT and CDR2 YNNKEL (reference sequence). With 3 bases clipped from V and 7 bases from J, the junction kept 13 bases outside the gene matches. The CDR3 extends over 17 amino acids. In DNA form, the CDR3 reads TGTGCCAGCAGCCAGGGCCCTCCGGACAGGGGGCGACGGACCCAGTACTTC. It specifies CASSQGPPDRGRRTQYF.

The J gene is TRBJ2-7, the V gene TRBV19; 12 positions agree with TRBD2. CDR3 length: 16 amino acids. The germline CDR1 and CDR2 sequences are LNHDA and SQIVND (reference sequence). The V gene end was trimmed by 4 bases and the J gene end by 2 bases; junction bases not matched to a gene: 6. The chain's CDR3 is CASSTGLAGSPYEQYF. CDR3 nucleotide sequence: TGTGCCAGTAGTACCGGACTAGCGGGATCCCCCTACGAGCAGTACTTC. Based on the CDR3 plus reference TRBV19 and TRBJ2-7, the full variable domain is DGGITQSPKYLFRKEGQNVTLSCEQNLNHDAMYWYRQDPGQGLRLIYYSQIVNDFQKGDIAEGYSVSREKKESFPLTVTSAQKNPTAFYLCASSTGLAGSPYEQYFGPGTRLTVT.

This clone was observed a handful of times. The chain recombines TRBV7-2 with TRBJ2-5; 11 nucleotides align to TRBD2. V was clipped by 3 bases and J by 3 bases; unmatched bases: 0. There are 14 residues in the CDR3. Germline V gives CDR1 SGHTA, CDR2 FQGNSA. The chain's CDR3 is CASSFSGREETQYF. DNA for the CDR3: TGTGCCAGCAGCTTTAGCGGGAGGGAAGAGACCCAGTACTTC.

V is TRBV29-1 and J is TRBJ2-3; TRBD2 agrees at 9 bases. This CDR3 has 15 amino acids. CDR1 is SQVTM, CDR2 ANQGSEA, per germline. V trimming: 8 bases; J trimming: 0 bases; junction bases outside the gene matches: 9. Written as DNA, the CDR3 is TGCAGCTTCCATTATAGCGGGGGTAGCACAGATACGCAGTATTTT. Translated, it gives CSFHYSGGSTDTQYF.

This chain's CDR3 is CASSLTLQGYYGYTF. The CDR3 DNA follows: TGTGCCAGCAGCCTCACGTTACAGGGATACTATGGCTACACCTTC. The chain joins TRBV2 to TRBJ1-2, with a possible D match to TRBD1 (6 bases). From germline, CDR1 is SNHLY and CDR2 FYNNEI. Trimming stripped 6 bases from V and 3 bases from J, with 17 bases between. The CDR3 is 15 residues long.

The J gene is TRBJ2-7, the V gene TRBV5-8; 8 nucleotides match TRBD2. The germline V gene has CDR1 SGHTS and CDR2 YDEGEE. This CDR3 is built from 15 residues. The V segment lost 1 base and the J segment 6 bases; nucleotides outside the gene matches: 9. CDR3 DNA sequence: TGTGCCAGCAGCTTGAGGTATAGCGGGACGGGCGAGCAGTACTTC. It encodes CASSLRYSGTGEQYF.

This clone was observed a handful of times. The CDR3 loop reads CASSPDTVAYEQYF. The CDR3 bases are TGCGCCAGCAGCCCGGACACGGTTGCCTACGAGCAGTACTTC. The J gene is TRBJ2-7, the V gene TRBV5-1; possible D gene TRBD1, 5 bases. CDR1 is SGHRS and CDR2 is YFSETQ in the germline V gene. Trimming took 4 bases from V and 2 from J, leaving 13 bases between them. The CDR3 has 14 residues.

This chain links TRBV28 with TRBJ1-5; 8 bases align to TRBD1. V was pared by 6 bases and J by 5 bases, with 6 bases of the junction left unmatched. Looked up from germline, CDR1 is MDHEN and CDR2 is SYDVKM. CDR3 length: 14 amino acids. The CDR3 DNA is TGTGCCAGCAGAACGGACAGGGTCCATCAGCCCCAGCATTTT. It codes for CASRTDRVHQPQHF.

J is TRBJ2-5 and V is TRBV12-5; 9 bases line up with TRBD1. The trim removed 6 bases at V and 3 bases at J, leaving 8 bases unmatched. Per the germline V gene, CDR1 is LGHNT and CDR2 is FRNRAP. This CDR3 region has 15 residues. CDR3 in DNA: TGTGCTAGTGGCCGGATGGGACAGGGTAAAGAGACCCAGTACTTC. Translated, it gives CASGRMGQGKETQYF.

This chain joins TRBV30 and TRBJ2-5; tentative D call: TRBD2 (7 bases). The CDR3 has 13 residues. Trimming removed 0 bases at V and 5 bases at J, with 10 bases between. Germline CDR1 and CDR2: GTSNPN and SVGIG (reference sequence). The CDR3 DNA reads TGTGCCTGGAGTGTACAGGGAGGGGAGACCCAGTACTTC. It translates to CAWSVQGGETQYF.

This chain connects TRBV4-2 to TRBJ2-2, with 7 bases matching TRBD2. The germline V gene has CDR1 LGHNA and CDR2 YNFKEQ. Trimming took 4 bases from V and 2 from J; bases not matched to a gene: 4. This CDR3 has 15 amino acids. As DNA, the CDR3 is TGTGCCAGCAGCCCAGAGCGGGGTAACACCGGGGAGCTGTTTTTT. Encoded protein: CASSPERGNTGELFF.

The count of this clone is one. This chain connects TRBV4-1 to TRBJ2-5; the D is unclear. Germline V lookup: CDR1 MGHRA, CDR2 YSYEKL. CDR3 length: 14 residues. Deletions cut 1 base from V and 5 bases from J, with 11 bases between. CDR3 residues: CASSQGSLWETQYF. The CDR3 DNA reads as TGCGCCAGCAGCCAAGGTTCACTTTGGGAGACCCAGTACTTC.

This chain uses TRBV5-4 with TRBJ2-1; D might be TRBD1 (6 bases). The V gene's germline CDR1 is SGHNT and CDR2 YYREEE (reference sequence). CDR3 size: 15 residues. Deletions cut 2 bases from V and 4 bases from J, with 13 bases between. CDR3 sequence reads: CASSLTGGTYNEQFF. DNA of the CDR3: TGTGCCAGCAGCTTAACTGGGGGCACTTACAATGAGCAGTTCTTC. The full variable domain, rest sourced from reference TRBV5-4 and TRBJ2-1, is ETGVTQSPTHLIKTRGQQVTLRCSSQSGHNTVSWYQQALGQGPQFIFQYYREEENGRGNFPPRFSGLQFPNYSSELNVNALELDDSALYLCASSLTGGTYNEQFFGPGTRLTVL.

The chain is built from TRBV3-1 (or the pseudogene TRBV3-2) and TRBJ2-3; 8 nucleotides align to TRBD2. The CDR3 runs 15 residues. Germline trimming cut 5 bases from V and 1 base from J; bases unmatched to any gene: 5. In germline, CDR1 is LGHDT, CDR2 YNNKEL (reference sequence). The CDR3 DNA sequence: TGTGCCAGCAGCGAAAGCGGGAGAGGCACAGATACGCAGTATTTT. This sequence encodes CASSESGRGTDTQYF.

The chain uses TRBV7-9 and TRBJ1-2; no clear D gene. Looked up from germline, CDR1 is SEHNR and CDR2 is FQNEAQ (reference sequence). V was shortened by 1 base and J by 5 bases, with 17 bases between the two germline ends. CDR3 size: 16 residues. The CDR3 sequence is CASSLGGPSLGYGYTF. The CDR3 DNA reads TGTGCCAGCAGCTTAGGAGGTCCATCCCTGGGTTATGGCTACACCTTC.

This CDR3 is CASSVEDRVYTGELFF. In nucleotides, the CDR3 is TGTGCCAGCAGCGTAGAGGACAGGGTGTACACCGGGGAGCTGTTTTTT. The chain employs TRBV9 and TRBJ2-2; 8 nucleotides agree with TRBD1. Germline trimming cut 0 bases from V and 3 bases from J; bases unmatched to any gene: 4. This CDR3 is 16 amino acids long. The V gene's germline CDR1 is SGDLS and CDR2 YYNGEE.

The DNA for the CDR3 is TGTGCCAGCAACCTTCCCGGGACATCTGAAGCTTTCTTT. Translation gives CASNLPGTSEAFF. The gene calls are TRBV3-1 (or the pseudogene TRBV3-2) and TRBJ1-1; D is possibly TRBD1 (6 bases). The germline V gene has CDR1 LGHDT and CDR2 YNNKEL (reference sequence). The germline V and J ends were trimmed by 7 bases and 6 bases, with 15 bases remaining between them. There are 13 residues in the CDR3.